This TCR beta chain was identified during a study of cytomegalovirus exposure and HLA in healthy donors. The CDR3 consists of 11 residues. V dropped 7 bases and J dropped 8 bases, with 9 bases sitting between them. The germline V gene has CDR1 MNHNS and CDR2 SASEGT. This PCR relied on a set of 60 Vbeta primers and 13 Jbeta primers. Original methodology: Later, an analysis found 75 million to 100 million unique TCR beta chains, and approximately 10 million of these were shared. Assay: immunoSEQ multiplex PCR; the TCRdb copy retains only in-frame clones and omits some. That table is the source of V, J and clone size, and D and trimming were worked out from the DNA. The table has 200,000 to 250,000 clones, less than 85% seen once.

This chain links TRBV6-1 with TRBJ2-1; no firm D call. The sequence was collected from a man between 18 and 29 years old in good health and CMV-seronegative. The source material was PBMCs. For the CDR3, the DNA is TGTGCCAGCAACGAGATGGATGAGCAGTTCTTC. It translates to CASNEMDEQFF.